Listed below are T cell receptor beta chains from one sample, sequenced in a study of T cells in Graves' hyperthyroidism and ophthalmopathy. TCRdb re-called the multiplex PCR reads with MiXCR, one entry per CDR3 protein. The table lists 700,000 or so distinct CDR3 sequences, about 17% of them singletons, with about 8.4% in the top ten. What was sequenced was blood. The origin of the receptors is a man between 18 and 29 years old with Graves' hyperthyroidism. The CDR3 runs from the conserved cysteine through the conserved F or W. Each record gives: D gene, clone size, CDR3 length, J gene, V gene, CDR3 protein, CDR3 DNA. A D gene is named only where the DNA matches it firmly. Clone size, where shown, is once, few, many, or a class for clones that have expanded.

- | - | 13 | TRBJ2-7 | TRBV14 | CASSQWVDNEQYF | TGTGCCAGCAGCCAATGGGTCGACAACGAGCAGTACTTC
TRBD1 | once | 16 | TRBJ1-5 | TRBV15 | CATSTWDRGPSQPQHF | TGTGCCACCAGCACTTGGGACAGGGGGCCGAGTCAGCCCCAGCATTTT
TRBD1 | few | 15 | TRBJ2-7 | TRBV20-1 | CSARDQYRGVHEQYF | TGCAGTGCTAGAGATCAATACAGGGGGGTCCACGAGCAGTACTTC
- | many | 14 | TRBJ2-7 | TRBV28 | CASSPPASSYEQYF | TGTGCCAGCAGTCCCCCGGCTAGCTCCTACGAGCAGTACTTC
- | - | 16 | TRBJ2-1 | TRBV7-3 | CASSLLASVHYNEQFF | TGTGCCAGCAGCCTATTGGCTAGCGTGCACTACAATGAGCAGTTCTTC
TRBD2 | - | 17 | TRBJ2-3 | TRBV30 | CAWSALGAGATTDTQYF | TGTGCCTGGAGTGCCCTCGGGGCGGGAGCGACCACAGATACGCAGTATTTT
TRBD1 | many | 14 | TRBJ2-1 | TRBV18 | CASSPPGTGDEQFF | TGTGCCAGCTCACCACCCGGGACAGGGGATGAGCAGTTCTTC
TRBD2 | many | 17 | TRBJ2-7 | TRBV7-2 | CASSLGPLAGSSYEQYF | TGTGCCAGCAGCTTAGGGCCCCTAGCGGGATCCTCCTACGAGCAGTACTTC
- | many | 13 | TRBJ1-2 | TRBV7-2 | CASSLGQSHGYTF | TGTGCCAGCAGCTTGGGGCAGTCCCATGGCTACACCTTC
TRBD1 | few | 16 | TRBJ2-2 | TRBV9 | CASSVVATGSTGELFF | TGTGCCAGCAGCGTAGTGGCGACAGGGAGCACCGGGGAGCTGTTTTTT
- | many | 12 | TRBJ2-7 | TRBV3-1 | CASSQNDYEQYF | TGTGCCAGCAGCCAAAATGACTACGAGCAGTACTTC
- | many | 13 | TRBJ2-1 | TRBV18 | CASSPTWGDEQFF | TGTGCCAGCTCGCCCACCTGGGGCGATGAGCAGTTCTTC
- | many | 15 | TRBJ1-4 | TRBV6-6 | CASSYSGRDDEKLFF | TGTGCCAGCAGTTACTCGGGCAGGGACGATGAAAAACTGTTTTTT
- | - | 13 | TRBJ2-5 | TRBV20-1 | CSAWTPSKETQYF | TGCAGTGCTTGGACACCATCGAAAGAGACCCAGTACTTC
- | many | 15 | TRBJ2-7 | TRBV27 | CASSLLSGATHEQYF | TGTGCCAGCAGTTTATTATCAGGGGCGACCCACGAGCAGTACTTC
TRBD2 | few | 14 | TRBJ2-7 | TRBV2 | CASSVDSGAWEQYF | TGTGCCAGCAGTGTTGATAGCGGGGCTTGGGAGCAGTACTTC
- | many | 13 | TRBJ2-7 | TRBV7-8 | CASSHRGVGEQYF | TGTGCCAGCAGCCATAGGGGAGTGGGAGAGCAGTACTTC
- | - | 15 | TRBJ2-3 | TRBV7-9 | CASSSREGATDTQYF | TGTGCCAGCAGCTCCCGGGAGGGGGCAACAGATACGCAGTATTTT
- | few | 15 | TRBJ2-2 | TRBV6-1 | CASSPPLGPPGELFF | TGTGCCAGCAGTCCACCCCTGGGCCCCCCCGGGGAGCTGTTTTTT
- | once | 15 | TRBJ2-3 | TRBV6-5 | CASSSIRGAGDTQYF | TGTGCCAGCAGTTCCATTAGAGGGGCAGGAGATACGCAGTATTTT
- | few | 14 | TRBJ1-1 | TRBV19 | CASSIERTQLEAFF | TGTGCCAGTAGTATAGAAAGGACCCAACTCGAAGCTTTCTTT
TRBD2 | - | 15 | TRBJ2-3 | TRBV6-1 | CASSQKRERQDTQYF | TGTGCCAGCAGCCAAAAGCGGGAGCGTCAAGATACGCAGTATTTT
- | - | 18 | TRBJ1-5 | TRBV20-1 | CSARGGGQRGFSNQPQHF | TGCAGTGCTAGAGGGGGGGGCCAGAGGGGTTTTAGCAATCAGCCCCAGCATTTT
TRBD1 | many | 16 | TRBJ1-1 | TRBV18 | CASSGPGQGTNTEAFF | TGTGCCAGCTCAGGACCGGGACAGGGCACGAACACTGAAGCTTTCTTT
- | once | 12 | TRBJ2-1 | TRBV7-9 | CASSPVGTLGFF | TGTGCCAGCAGCCCAGTCGGGACTCTGGGGTTCTTC
- | many | 14 | TRBJ2-5 | TRBV12-3/TRBV12-4 | CASSKDGRRETQYF | TGTGCCAGCAGCAAGGACGGGCGCAGAGAGACCCAGTACTTC
- | few | 12 | TRBJ2-5 | TRBV29-1 | CSVERPPETQYF | TGCAGCGTTGAACGCCCCCCCGAGACCCAGTACTTC
- | few | 16 | TRBJ1-2 | TRBV28 | CASSSSGSRSNYGYTF | TGTGCCAGCAGTTCCTCCGGCAGCCGATCTAACTATGGCTACACCTTC
TRBD2 | few | 16 | TRBJ2-1 | TRBV25-1 | CASSEFRGTSGSQQFF | TGTGCCAGCAGTGAATTTCGGGGGACTAGCGGGAGTCAGCAGTTCTTC
- | - | 14 | TRBJ2-3 | TRBV7-9 | CASSPIAVTDTQYF | TGTGCCAGCAGCCCGATAGCGGTTACAGATACGCAGTATTTT
TRBD2 | many | 16 | TRBJ2-1 | TRBV6-1 | CASSYGAGEVGNEQFF | TGTGCCAGCAGTTACGGGGCGGGAGAGGTAGGAAATGAGCAGTTCTTC
- | once | 15 | TRBJ2-2 | TRBV19 | CASSKGGGSTGELFF | TGTGCCAGTAGCAAAGGGGGTGGTAGCACCGGGGAGCTGTTTTTT
- | - | 13 | TRBJ2-3 | TRBV24-1 | CATSEPIGDTQYF | TGTGCCACCAGTGAACCCATAGGGGATACGCAGTATTTT
TRBD2 | - | 15 | TRBJ2-7 | TRBV27 | CASSLSGSGRAGQYF | TGTGCCAGCAGTTTATCGGGTAGCGGGAGGGCCGGGCAGTACTTC
- | - | 15 | TRBJ2-5 | TRBV7-9 | CASSLGVGFQETQYF | TGTGCCAGCAGCTTAGGAGTGGGATTCCAAGAGACCCAGTACTTC
- | many | 13 | TRBJ2-1 | TRBV15 | CATSRDLANEQFF | TGTGCCACCAGCAGAGATTTAGCCAATGAGCAGTTCTTC
TRBD2 | few | 14 | TRBJ2-7 | TRBV12-3/TRBV12-4 | CASSLRGRASEQYF | TGTGCCAGCAGTTTACGCGGGAGGGCAAGCGAGCAGTACTTC
TRBD1 | many | 14 | TRBJ2-5 | TRBV20-1 | CSATRDRMQETQYF | TGCAGTGCTACCCGGGACAGGATGCAAGAGACCCAGTACTTC
TRBD1 | many | 14 | TRBJ2-7 | TRBV28 | CASRGTEVLYEQYF | TGTGCCAGCAGGGGGACAGAGGTACTCTACGAGCAGTACTTC
TRBD2 | many | 14 | TRBJ2-5 | TRBV12-5 | CASVPGGAQGTQYF | TGTGCTAGTGTCCCGGGGGGTGCGCAAGGGACCCAGTACTTC
- | few | 16 | TRBJ2-4 | TRBV28 | CASRSGGARAKNIQYF | TGTGCCAGCAGATCCGGAGGGGCGCGGGCCAAAAACATTCAGTACTTC
- | - | 14 | TRBJ2-7 | TRBV9 | CASSVVPTSYEQYF | TGTGCCAGCAGCGTAGTCCCGACTTCCTACGAGCAGTACTTC